This TCR beta chain was obtained from a study of blood T cell repertoires in COVID-19. The overall study: The study drew acute and convalescent COVID-19 samples from the United States, Italy and Spain. The cDNA or gDNA used as material had been derived from T cells, B-cell-depleted T cells, or PBMCs.

Authors' methods: For nucleated cells, counts were estimated from reference gene primer amplification. Measured with immunoSEQ multiplex PCR; TCRdb has only the in-frame clones, and not every one. That table is the source of V, J and clone size, and D and trimming were worked out from the DNA. The sample includes 13,000 to 15,000 clones, approximately 83% of them seen just once. The CDR3 loop spans 13 amino acids. Germline V gene lookup returns CDR1 MNHNY and CDR2 SVGAGI (reference sequence). J lost 5 bases, V lost 7 bases, and 6 bases had no gene match. The V gene is TRBV6-6, the J gene TRBJ2-5; 8 nucleotides align to TRBD1. The receptor comes from a woman in her fifties or sixties with acute or convalescent COVID-19. The specimen was peripheral blood. CDR3: CASTATGEETQYF. The DNA for the CDR3 is TGTGCCAGCACTGCGACAGGGGAGGAGACCCAGTACTTC.